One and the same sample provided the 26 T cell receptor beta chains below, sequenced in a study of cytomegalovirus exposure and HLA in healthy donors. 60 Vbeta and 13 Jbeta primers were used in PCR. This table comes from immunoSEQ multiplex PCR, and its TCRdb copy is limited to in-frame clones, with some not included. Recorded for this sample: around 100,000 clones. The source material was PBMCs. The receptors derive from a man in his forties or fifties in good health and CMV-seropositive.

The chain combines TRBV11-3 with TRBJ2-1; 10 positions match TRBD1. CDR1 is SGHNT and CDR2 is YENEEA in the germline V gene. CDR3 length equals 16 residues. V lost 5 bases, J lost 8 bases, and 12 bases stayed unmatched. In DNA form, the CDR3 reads TGTGCCAGCAGCCAAGGAGGGACAGGGGATATAGATGAGCAGTTCTTC. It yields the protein CASSQGGTGDIDEQFF.

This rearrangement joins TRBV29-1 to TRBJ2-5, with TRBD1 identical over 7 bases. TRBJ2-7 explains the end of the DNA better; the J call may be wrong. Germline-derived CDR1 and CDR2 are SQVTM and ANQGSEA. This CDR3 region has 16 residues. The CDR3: CSVEQRSPGGSYEQYF. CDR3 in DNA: TGCAGCGTTGAACAAAGGTCCCCAGGGGGATCTTACGAGCAGTACTTC.

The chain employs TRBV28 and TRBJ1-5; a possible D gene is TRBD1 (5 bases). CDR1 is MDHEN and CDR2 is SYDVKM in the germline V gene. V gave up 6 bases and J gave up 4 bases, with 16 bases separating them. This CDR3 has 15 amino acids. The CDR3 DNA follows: TGTGCCAGCAGCATCGACAGCTTCGGAAATCAGCCCCAGCATTTT. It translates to CASSIDSFGNQPQHF.

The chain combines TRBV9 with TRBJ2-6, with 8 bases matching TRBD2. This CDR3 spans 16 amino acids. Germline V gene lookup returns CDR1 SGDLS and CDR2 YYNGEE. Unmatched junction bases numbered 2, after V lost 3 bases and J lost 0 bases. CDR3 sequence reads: CASSGAGGSGANVLTF. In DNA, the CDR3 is TGTGCCAGCAGCGGGGCGGGGGGCTCTGGGGCCAACGTCCTGACTTTC.

For the CDR3, the DNA is TGTGCCAGCTCACCAAAGATCGGGAGATCCATTGACTATGGCTACACCTTC. Translating it yields CASSPKIGRSIDYGYTF. The rearrangement joins TRBV18 to TRBJ1-2; no clear D. CDR1 and CDR2 from the germline V gene are KGHSH and LQKENI. The length of the CDR3 is 17 residues. V lost 2 bases, J lost 3 bases, and 19 bases lay in between.

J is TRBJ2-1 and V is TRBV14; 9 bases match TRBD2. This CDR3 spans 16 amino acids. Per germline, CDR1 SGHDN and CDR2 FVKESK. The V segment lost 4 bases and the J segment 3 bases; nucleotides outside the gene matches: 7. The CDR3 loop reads CASSPLSGRDYNEQFF. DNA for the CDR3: TGTGCCAGCAGCCCCCTTAGCGGGAGAGACTACAATGAGCAGTTCTTC.

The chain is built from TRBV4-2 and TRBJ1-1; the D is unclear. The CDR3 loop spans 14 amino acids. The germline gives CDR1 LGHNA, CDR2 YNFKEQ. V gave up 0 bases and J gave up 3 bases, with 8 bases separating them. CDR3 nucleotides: TGTGCCAGCAGCCAAGATTATAGAGACACTGAAGCTTTCTTT. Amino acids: CASSQDYRDTEAFF.

CDR3 nucleotides: TGTGCCAGCGGACAGCTGAAAACCTACGAGCAGTACTTC. This encodes CASGQLKTYEQYF. The V and J genes are TRBV28 and TRBJ2-7; perhaps TRBD1 as D (6 bases). V was cut by 8 bases and J by 2 bases, with 13 bases left in between. The CDR3 totals 13 residues. Germline loops: CDR1 MDHEN, CDR2 SYDVKM.

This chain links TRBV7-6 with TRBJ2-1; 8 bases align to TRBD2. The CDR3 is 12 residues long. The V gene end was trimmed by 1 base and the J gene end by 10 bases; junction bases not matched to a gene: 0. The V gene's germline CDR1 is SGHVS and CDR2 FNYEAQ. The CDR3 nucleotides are TGTGCCAGCAGCTTAGGCGGGGGGGAGCAGTTCTTC. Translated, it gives CASSLGGGEQFF.

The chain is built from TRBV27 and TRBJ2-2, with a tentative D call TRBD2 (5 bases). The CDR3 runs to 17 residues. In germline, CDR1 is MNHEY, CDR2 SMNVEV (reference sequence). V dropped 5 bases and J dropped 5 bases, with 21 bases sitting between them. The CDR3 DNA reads TGTGCCAGCAGTAAGGCTAGTTGGAGGCTGCAGACCGGGGAGCTGTTTTTT. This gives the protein CASSKASWRLQTGELFF.

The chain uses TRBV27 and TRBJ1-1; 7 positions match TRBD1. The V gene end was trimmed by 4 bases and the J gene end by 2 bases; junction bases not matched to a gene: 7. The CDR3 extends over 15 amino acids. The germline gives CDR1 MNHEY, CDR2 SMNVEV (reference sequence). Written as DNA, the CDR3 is TGTGCCAGCAGTTCGTACAGGGGCGAAAACACTGAAGCTTTCTTT. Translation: CASSSYRGENTEAFF.

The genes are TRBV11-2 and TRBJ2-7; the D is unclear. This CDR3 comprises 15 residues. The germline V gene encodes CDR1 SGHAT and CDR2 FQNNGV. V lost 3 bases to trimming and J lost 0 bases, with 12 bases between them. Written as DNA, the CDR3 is TGTGCCAGCAGCTTTCTCCCACAGAACTCCTACGAGCAGTACTTC. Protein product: CASSFLPQNSYEQYF.

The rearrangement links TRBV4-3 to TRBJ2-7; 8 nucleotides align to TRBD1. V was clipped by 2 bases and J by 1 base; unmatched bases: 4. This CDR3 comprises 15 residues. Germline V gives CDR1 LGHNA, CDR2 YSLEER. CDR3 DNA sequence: TGCGCCAGCAGCCAAATGGGACAGGCTTCCTACGAGCAGTACTTC. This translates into CASSQMGQASYEQYF.

The CDR3 is CASIPRGRDGQFF. CDR3 bases: TGTGCCAGCATCCCTAGGGGTAGGGATGGGCAGTTCTTC. The V gene is TRBV6-5, the J gene TRBJ2-1; a possible D gene is TRBD1 (5 bases). This CDR3 is built from 13 residues. Germline assignment: CDR1 MNHEY and CDR2 SVGAGI. Trimming removed 7 bases from V and 12 bases from J, with 19 bases in between.

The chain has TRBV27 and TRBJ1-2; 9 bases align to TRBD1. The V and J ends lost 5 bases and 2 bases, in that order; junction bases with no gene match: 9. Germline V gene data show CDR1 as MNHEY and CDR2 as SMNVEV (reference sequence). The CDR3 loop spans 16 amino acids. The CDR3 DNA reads TGTGCCAGCAGTCCGTTCACAGGGGGCCCAAACTATGGCTACACCTTC. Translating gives CASSPFTGGPNYGYTF.

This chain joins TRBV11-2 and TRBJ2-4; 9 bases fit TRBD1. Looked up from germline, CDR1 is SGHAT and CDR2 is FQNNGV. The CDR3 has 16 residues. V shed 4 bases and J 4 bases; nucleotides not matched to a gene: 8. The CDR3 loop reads CASSWGTGMGKNIQYF. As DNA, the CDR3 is TGTGCCAGCAGCTGGGGGACAGGGATGGGTAAAAACATTCAGTACTTC.

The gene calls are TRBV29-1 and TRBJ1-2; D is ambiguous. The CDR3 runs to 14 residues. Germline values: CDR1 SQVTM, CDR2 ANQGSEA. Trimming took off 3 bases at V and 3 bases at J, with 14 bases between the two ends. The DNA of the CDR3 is TGCAGCGTTGACGCCGGCCGGGGTGACTATGGCTACACCTTC. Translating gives CSVDAGRGDYGYTF.

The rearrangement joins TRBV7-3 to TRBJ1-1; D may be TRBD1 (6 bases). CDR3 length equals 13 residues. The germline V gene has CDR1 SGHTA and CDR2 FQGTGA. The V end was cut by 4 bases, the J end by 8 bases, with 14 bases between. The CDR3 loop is CASSWTRDNEAFF. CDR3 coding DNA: TGTGCCAGCAGCTGGACCCGGGACAACGAAGCTTTCTTT.

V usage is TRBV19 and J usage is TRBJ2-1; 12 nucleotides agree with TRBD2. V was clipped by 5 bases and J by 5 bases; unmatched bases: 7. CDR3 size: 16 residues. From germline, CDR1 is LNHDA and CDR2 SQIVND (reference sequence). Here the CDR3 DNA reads TGTGCCAGTAGTCCCAAACTAGCGGGAGGCAACAATGAGCAGTTCTTC. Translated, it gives CASSPKLAGGNNEQFF.

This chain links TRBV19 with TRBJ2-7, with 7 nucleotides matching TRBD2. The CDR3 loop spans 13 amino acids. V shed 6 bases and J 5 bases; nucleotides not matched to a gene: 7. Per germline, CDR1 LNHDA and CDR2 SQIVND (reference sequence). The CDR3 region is CASSGRTAHEQYF. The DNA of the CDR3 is TGTGCCAGTAGCGGGAGGACGGCTCACGAGCAGTACTTC.

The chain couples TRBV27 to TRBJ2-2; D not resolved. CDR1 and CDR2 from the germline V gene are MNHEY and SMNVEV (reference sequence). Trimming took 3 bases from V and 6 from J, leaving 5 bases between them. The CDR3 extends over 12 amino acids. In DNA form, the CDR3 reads TGTGCCAGCAGTTTCTCCCCCGGGGAGCTGTTTTTT. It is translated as CASSFSPGELFF.

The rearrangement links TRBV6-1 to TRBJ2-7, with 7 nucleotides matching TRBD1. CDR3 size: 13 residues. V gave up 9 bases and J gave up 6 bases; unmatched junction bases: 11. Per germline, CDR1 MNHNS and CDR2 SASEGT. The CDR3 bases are TGTGCCAGTCCCGGACAGGAAGGTACCGAGCAGTACTTC. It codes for CASPGQEGTEQYF.

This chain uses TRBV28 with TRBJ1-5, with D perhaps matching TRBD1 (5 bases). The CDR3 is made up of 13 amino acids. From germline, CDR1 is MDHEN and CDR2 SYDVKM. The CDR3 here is CAATGGSGQPQHF. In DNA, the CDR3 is TGTGCTGCGACGGGGGGGTCGGGTCAGCCCCAGCATTTT.

CDR3 sequence: CASSLGLRRNTGELFF. In nucleotides, the CDR3 is TGTGCCAGCAGCTTAGGACTGCGCCGGAACACCGGGGAGCTGTTTTTT. The J gene is TRBJ2-2, the V gene TRBV5-4; tentative D call: TRBD2 (5 bases). V was cut by 2 bases and J by 1 base, with 12 bases left in between. This CDR3 region has 16 residues. The V gene's germline CDR1 is SGHNT and CDR2 YYREEE (reference sequence).

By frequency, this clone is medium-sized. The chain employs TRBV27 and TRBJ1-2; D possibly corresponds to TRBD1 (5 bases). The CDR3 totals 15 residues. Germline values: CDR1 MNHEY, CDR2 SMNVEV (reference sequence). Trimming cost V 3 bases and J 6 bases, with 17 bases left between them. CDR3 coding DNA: TGTGCCAGCAGTTTCCAGCAGGGAGGCGGTGATGGCTACACCTTC. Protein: CASSFQQGGGDGYTF.

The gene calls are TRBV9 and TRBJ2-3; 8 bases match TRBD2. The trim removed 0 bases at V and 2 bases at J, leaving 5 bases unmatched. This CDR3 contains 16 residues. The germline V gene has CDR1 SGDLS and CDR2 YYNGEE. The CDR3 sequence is CASSVASGRYTDTQYF. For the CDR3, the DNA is TGTGCCAGCAGCGTAGCCAGCGGGAGATACACAGATACGCAGTATTTT.